Below are 4 T cell receptor beta chains sequenced from a single sample in a study of blood T cell repertoires in COVID-19. Only in-frame clones appear in the TCRdb table, and some are missing; sequencing was by immunoSEQ multiplex PCR. Of 100,000 to 150,000 clones in the sample, around 74% are singletons; the top ten hold around 6%. The sample was peripheral blood. Receptor source: a man between 60 and 75 years old with acute or convalescent COVID-19.

This chain connects TRBV5-1 to TRBJ2-5, with 7 bases fitting TRBD1. The V segment lost 0 bases and the J segment 1 base; nucleotides outside the gene matches: 3. CDR1 is SGHRS, CDR2 YFSETQ, per germline. CDR3 size: 15 residues. This CDR3 reads CASSLGDRPQETQYF. The DNA for the CDR3 is TGCGCCAGCAGCTTGGGGGACAGACCCCAAGAGACCCAGTACTTC. The full variable domain, with the rest looked up from reference TRBV5-1 and TRBJ2-5, is KAGVTQTPRYLIKTRGQQVTLSCSPISGHRSVSWYQQTPGQGLQFLFEYFSETQRNKGNFPGRFSGRQFSNSRSEMNVSTLELGDSALYLCASSLGDRPQETQYFGPGTRLLVL.

This clone was found once. The chain uses TRBV29-1 and TRBJ2-3, with 11 nucleotides matching TRBD2. The CDR3 totals 15 residues. The V gene's germline CDR1 is SQVTM and CDR2 ANQGSEA. Unmatched junction bases numbered 9, after V lost 6 bases and J lost 4 bases. CDR3 amino acids: CSVGRWGLAADTQYF. CDR3 coding DNA: TGCAGCGTAGGAAGGTGGGGACTAGCGGCAGATACGCAGTATTTT.

The rearrangement uses TRBV4-1 and TRBJ1-5; TRBD1 might be the D (6 bases). V lost 4 bases and J 5 bases, leaving 18 bases between the germline ends. This CDR3 comprises 16 residues. In germline, CDR1 is MGHRA, CDR2 YSYEKL. CDR3 residues: CASSPTETGPYQPQHF. DNA for the CDR3: TGCGCCAGCAGCCCCACTGAGACAGGCCCATATCAGCCCCAGCATTTT.

This clone was seen only once. The chain is built from TRBV19 and TRBJ1-1; D is undetermined. Germline CDR1 and CDR2: LNHDA and SQIVND (reference sequence). The V gene lost 3 bases and the J gene lost 0 bases, with 11 bases spanning the gap. The CDR3 is 15 residues long. The chain's CDR3 is CASSIGQVLNTEAFF. For the CDR3, the DNA is TGTGCCAGTAGTATTGGCCAAGTTTTGAACACTGAAGCTTTCTTT.